What follows is one TCR beta chain and its context. Other DNA sequences within the sample encode an identical CDR3. How the authors handled the data: The authors estimated nucleated cell counts from reference gene primer amplification. Sequenced by immunoSEQ multiplex PCR; TCRdb stores in-frame clones only, minus some. D and trimming were read from the DNA, whereas the V and J calls and clone size are those reported in that table. This sample has over 150,000 clones, with 90% found just once. The CDR3 sequence is 12 residues long. Trimming took 0 bases from V and 7 from J, leaving 5 bases between them. Per germline, CDR1 SGHRS and CDR2 YFSETQ. The source of the sample is a study of blood T cell repertoires in COVID-19. The overall study: Collection of acute and convalescent COVID-19 samples took place in the United States, Italy and Spain. The cDNA or gDNA used as material had been derived from T cells, B-cell-depleted T cells, or PBMCs.

The origin of this receptor is a man aged 50 to 60 with acute or convalescent COVID-19. The chain joins TRBV5-1 to TRBJ2-1; D not resolved. Material for sequencing was peripheral blood. In nucleotides, the CDR3 is TGCGCCAGCAGCTTGGTCGCGAATGAGCAGTTCTTC. Translating it yields CASSLVANEQFF.